A selection of T cell receptor beta chains follows, all from one sample in a study of T cell responses to AZD1222 COVID-19 vaccine. The table came from immunoSEQ multiplex PCR; TCRdb's copy has only in-frame clones and leaves some out. The data show more than 120,000 clones, roughly 92% seen once. Source: peripheral blood, taken 28 days after the second AZD1222 dose. These receptors originate from an adult who received the AZD1222 COVID-19 vaccine. Each CDR3 is given with its conserved first and last residue. The order of the fields is V gene, D gene, clone size, J gene, CDR3 protein, CDR3 DNA. A D gene is named only where the DNA matches it firmly. For some rows the clone size is stated as once, few or many, or as a class when expanded; others skip it.

V: TRBV29-1
D: -
size: -
J: TRBJ1-5
CDR3: CSVGGGGFNQPQHF
DNA: TGCAGCGTTGGGGGTGGGGGATTTAATCAGCCCCAGCATTTT

V: TRBV7-9
D: TRBD1
size: -
J: TRBJ2-7
CDR3: CASFRAGGYYEQYF
DNA: TGTGCCAGCTTTAGGGCAGGGGGATACTACGAGCAGTACTTC

V: TRBV3-1/TRBV3-2
D: -
size: -
J: TRBJ1-2
CDR3: CASSPTGGAGGYTF
DNA: TGTGCCAGCAGCCCCACGGGGGGGGCAGGTGGCTACACCTTC

V: TRBV5-1
D: -
size: -
J: TRBJ2-3
CDR3: CASRRGSSTDTQYF
DNA: TGCGCCAGCAGACGGGGTTCTAGCACAGATACGCAGTATTTT

V: TRBV10-3
D: -
size: -
J: TRBJ1-3
CDR3: CATMSGGPGNTIYF
DNA: TGTGCCACCATGTCCGGGGGGCCTGGAAACACCATATATTTT

V: TRBV4-2
D: -
size: -
J: TRBJ2-2
CDR3: CASSHHPGELFF
DNA: TGTGCCAGCAGCCATCACCCCGGGGAGCTGTTTTTT

V: TRBV5-1
D: -
size: -
J: TRBJ1-3
CDR3: CASSLALGDTIYF
DNA: TGCGCCAGCAGCTTGGCCTTAGGAGACACCATATATTTT

V: TRBV5-4
D: -
size: few
J: TRBJ2-2
CDR3: CASSLAYRGSGELFF
DNA: TGTGCCAGCAGCTTGGCCTATCGGGGGTCCGGGGAGCTGTTTTTT

V: TRBV9
D: -
size: -
J: TRBJ1-1
CDR3: CASSVGEGGTEAFF
DNA: TGTGCCAGCAGCGTAGGGGAGGGAGGGACTGAAGCTTTCTTT

V: TRBV10-3
D: -
size: -
J: TRBJ1-2
CDR3: CAISEGGRGPNYGYTF
DNA: TGTGCCATCAGTGAGGGGGGCAGGGGACCTAACTATGGCTACACCTTC

V: TRBV5-1
D: -
size: -
J: TRBJ1-1
CDR3: CASSLETTGNWNTEAFF
DNA: TGCGCCAGCAGCTTGGAGACGACAGGAAATTGGAACACTGAAGCTTTCTTT

V: TRBV5-5
D: TRBD1
size: -
J: TRBJ2-2
CDR3: CASSWTGGTGELFF
DNA: TGTGCCAGCAGCTGGACAGGGGGCACCGGGGAGCTGTTTTTT

V: TRBV6-5
D: -
size: -
J: TRBJ2-2
CDR3: CASSFVGEGTGELFF
DNA: TGTGCCAGCAGTTTCGTGGGCGAGGGCACCGGGGAGCTGTTTTTT

V: TRBV5-4
D: -
size: once
J: TRBJ2-1
CDR3: CASSLSNEQFF
DNA: TGTGCCAGCAGCTTGTCCAATGAGCAGTTCTTC

V: TRBV2
D: TRBD1
size: -
J: TRBJ1-6
CDR3: CASRPGTGALSSYNSPLHF
DNA: TGTGCCAGCAGACCAGGGACAGGGGCCCTGAGCTCCTATAATTCACCCCTCCACTTT

V: TRBV6-2/TRBV6-3
D: TRBD1
size: few
J: TRBJ1-1
CDR3: CASSGPGQGASTEAFF
DNA: TGTGCCAGCAGTGGACCGGGACAGGGGGCGAGTACTGAAGCTTTCTTT